This T cell receptor beta chain came from a study of blood T cell repertoires in COVID-19. In the original processing: The authors estimated nucleated cell counts from reference gene primer amplification. Produced via immunoSEQ multiplex PCR; TCRdb's table is partial and in-frame only. V and J calls and clone size are given by that table; D and trimming were obtained from the DNA. The sample has roughly 99,000 clones; roughly 80% are singletons. The specimen was peripheral blood. This TCR was sampled from a woman older than 75 with acute or convalescent COVID-19.

The CDR3 spells CASSDSQTGVTEAFF. CDR3 DNA sequence: TGTGCCAGCAGTGACTCCCAAACCGGGGTCACTGAAGCTTTCTTT. The genes are TRBV2 and TRBJ1-1, with no clear D. Germline lookup yields CDR1 SNHLY and CDR2 FYNNEI. The CDR3 is made up of 15 amino acids. Deletions cut 3 bases from V and 4 bases from J, with 15 bases between.